This T cell receptor beta chain was identified during a study of T cell responses to AZD1222 COVID-19 vaccine. The wider study: Second-dose intervals of approximately 4 or approximately 12 weeks were pooled.

Regarding the study as a whole: The number of AZD1222 recipients seropositive at baseline was only 5 to 7.

Of note for this clone: The antigen remains unidentified.

Only in-frame clones appear in the TCRdb table, and some are missing; sequencing was by immunoSEQ multiplex PCR. The table lists around 100,000 clones, approximately 92% of them singletons, with around 1.2% in the top ten. CDR1 is KGHSH, CDR2 LQKENI, per germline. Trimming took 2 bases from V and 1 from J, leaving 5 bases between them. This CDR3 is built from 13 residues. The TCR sequence derives from an adult in good health. This sequence joins TRBV18 and TRBJ2-5; D tentatively fits TRBD1 or TRBD2 (5 bases each). The sequences come from peripheral blood, collected on day 0 of AZD1222 vaccination. CDR3 bases: TGTGCCAGCTCACCAGGGGGCCAAGAGACCCAGTACTTC. As protein: CASSPGGQETQYF.